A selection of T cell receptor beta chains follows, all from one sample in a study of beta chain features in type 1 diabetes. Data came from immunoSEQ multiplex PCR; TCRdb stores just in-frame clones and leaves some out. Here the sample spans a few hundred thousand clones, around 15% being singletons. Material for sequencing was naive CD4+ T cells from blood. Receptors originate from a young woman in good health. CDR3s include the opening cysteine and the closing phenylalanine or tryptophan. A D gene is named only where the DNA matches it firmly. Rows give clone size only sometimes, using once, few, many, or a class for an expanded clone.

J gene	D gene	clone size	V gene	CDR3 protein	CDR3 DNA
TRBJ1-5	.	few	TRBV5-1	CASSLAQGGQPQHF	TGCGCCAGCAGCTTGGCGCAAGGGGGTCAGCCCCAGCATTTT
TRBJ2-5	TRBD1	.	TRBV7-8	CASSKGQVSETQYF	TGTGCCAGCAGCAAGGGACAGGTATCAGAGACCCAGTACTTC
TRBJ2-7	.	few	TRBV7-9	CASSFAEGRGHEQYF	TGTGCCAGCAGCTTCGCTGAGGGCAGGGGCCACGAGCAGTACTTC
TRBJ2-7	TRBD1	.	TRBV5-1	CASSSGQEAYEQYF	TGCGCCAGCAGTTCGGGACAGGAGGCCTACGAGCAGTACTTC
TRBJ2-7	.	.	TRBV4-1	CASSPLGEQYF	TGCGCCAGCAGCCCCCTCGGGGAGCAGTACTTC
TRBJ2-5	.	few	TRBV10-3	CATSSVETQYF	TGTGCCACCTCTAGCGTGGAGACCCAGTACTTC
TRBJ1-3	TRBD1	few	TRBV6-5	CASRRDSSGNTIYF	TGTGCCAGCAGACGGGACAGCTCTGGAAACACCATATATTTT
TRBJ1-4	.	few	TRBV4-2	CASSLTQGPSEKLFF	TGTGCCAGCAGTCTCACCCAGGGGCCGAGTGAAAAACTGTTTTTT
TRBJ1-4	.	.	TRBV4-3	CASSPSPGEGEKLFF	TGCGCCAGCAGCCCCTCTCCAGGGGAGGGTGAAAAACTGTTTTTT
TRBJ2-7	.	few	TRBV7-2	CASIPGQSIYEQYF	TGTGCCAGCATTCCGGGACAATCAATCTACGAGCAGTACTTC
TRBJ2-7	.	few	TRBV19	CASSIVARGLAFEQYF	TGTGCCAGTAGTATAGTCGCCAGGGGCCTCGCCTTCGAGCAGTACTTC
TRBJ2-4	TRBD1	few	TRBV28	CASSLRQGSNIQYF	TGTGCCAGCAGTTTACGACAGGGATCAAACATTCAGTACTTC
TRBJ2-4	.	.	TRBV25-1	CASSTTVGTKNIQYF	TGTGCCAGCAGTACGACAGTGGGCACCAAAAACATTCAGTACTTC
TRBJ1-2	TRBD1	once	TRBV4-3	CASSQDWDRGYTF	TGCGCCAGCAGCCAAGACTGGGACAGGGGCTACACCTTC
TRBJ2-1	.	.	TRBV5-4	CASSLNGLDYNEQFF	TGTGCCAGCAGCTTGAATGGGCTGGACTACAATGAGCAGTTCTTC
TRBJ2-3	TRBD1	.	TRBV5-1	CASSPGQVNTDTQYF	TGCGCCAGCAGCCCGGGACAGGTCAACACAGATACGCAGTATTTT
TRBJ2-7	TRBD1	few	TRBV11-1	CASRPGQGPYEQYF	TGTGCCAGCAGACCGGGACAGGGACCCTACGAGCAGTACTTC
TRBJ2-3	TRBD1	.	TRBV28	CASSSGQGGRLDTQYF	TGTGCCAGCAGTTCCGGACAGGGCGGGCGGCTCGATACGCAGTATTTT
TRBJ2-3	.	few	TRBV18	CASSPTGGTDTQYF	TGTGCCAGCTCTCCGACAGGAGGCACAGATACGCAGTATTTT
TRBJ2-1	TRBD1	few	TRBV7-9	CASSYRDRLYNEQFF	TGTGCCAGCAGCTACCGGGACAGGCTTTACAATGAGCAGTTCTTC
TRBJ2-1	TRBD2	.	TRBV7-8	CASSLESGGRAGEQFF	TGTGCCAGCAGCTTAGAAAGCGGCGGGAGGGCGGGTGAGCAGTTCTTC
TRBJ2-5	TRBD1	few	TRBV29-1	CSVTRGFGETQYF	TGCAGCGTCACCAGGGGGTTCGGAGAGACCCAGTACTTC
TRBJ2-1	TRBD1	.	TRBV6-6	CASSYRTGGSYNEQFF	TGTGCCAGCAGTTACCGGACAGGGGGCTCCTACAATGAGCAGTTCTTC
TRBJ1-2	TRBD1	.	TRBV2	CARMGQGAIGYTF	TGTGCCAGGATGGGACAGGGGGCTATCGGCTACACCTTC
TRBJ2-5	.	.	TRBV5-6	CASSLAGWYQETQYF	TGTGCCAGCAGCTTGGCAGGCTGGTACCAAGAGACCCAGTACTTC
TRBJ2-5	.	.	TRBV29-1	CSVEVLAPKGETQYF	TGCAGCGTTGAGGTACTAGCACCCAAAGGGGAGACCCAGTACTTC
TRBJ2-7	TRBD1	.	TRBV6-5	CAPRDRGRWEQYF	TGTGCCCCCCGGGACAGGGGGCGCTGGGAGCAGTACTTC
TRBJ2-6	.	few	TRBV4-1	CASSRAGSSLNSGANVLTF	TGCGCCAGCAGCCGGGCAGGTTCCTCACTCAACTCTGGGGCCAACGTCCTGACTTTC
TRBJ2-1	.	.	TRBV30	CAWSTGLGVNEQFF	TGTGCCTGGAGTACGGGCCTGGGAGTCAATGAGCAGTTCTTC
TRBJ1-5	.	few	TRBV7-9	CASSSSGGGQPQHF	TGTGCCAGCAGCTCAAGTGGCGGCGGTCAGCCCCAGCATTTT
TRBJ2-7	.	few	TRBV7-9	CASSAGLHEQYF	TGTGCCAGCAGTGCAGGGCTACACGAGCAGTACTTC
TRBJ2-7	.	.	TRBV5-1	CASSTVGGGDEQYF	TGCGCCAGCAGCACCGTTGGGGGGGGCGACGAGCAGTACTTC
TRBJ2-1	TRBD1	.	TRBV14	CASSPIYRGLGYNEQFF	TGTGCCAGCAGCCCTATTTACAGGGGCCTTGGTTACAATGAGCAGTTCTTC
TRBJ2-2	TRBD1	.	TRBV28	CASIGDRGPAGELFF	TGTGCCAGCATTGGAGACAGGGGCCCGGCCGGGGAGCTGTTTTTT
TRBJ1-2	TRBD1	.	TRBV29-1	CSVEVRVRQGRWGYTF	TGCAGCGTTGAAGTCAGAGTCCGACAGGGCCGCTGGGGCTACACCTTC
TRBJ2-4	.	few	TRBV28	CASSSGAIAKNIQYF	TGTGCCAGCAGTTCAGGGGCCATAGCCAAAAACATTCAGTACTTC
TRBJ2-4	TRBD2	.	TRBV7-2	CASSFQAGGLKNIQYF	TGTGCCAGCAGCTTTCAAGCGGGAGGGCTCAAAAACATTCAGTACTTC
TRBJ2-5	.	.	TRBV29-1	CSVEGGRRETQYF	TGCAGCGTTGAAGGGGGGCGGAGGGAGACCCAGTACTTC
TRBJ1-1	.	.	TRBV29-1	CSAQGMNTEAFF	TGCAGCGCGCAGGGCATGAACACTGAAGCTTTCTTT
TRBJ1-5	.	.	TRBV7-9	CASSFDSSNQPQHF	TGTGCCAGCAGCTTCGACTCAAGCAATCAGCCCCAGCATTTT
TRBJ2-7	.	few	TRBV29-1	CSVENNTYEQYF	TGCAGCGTTGAGAACAACACCTACGAGCAGTACTTC
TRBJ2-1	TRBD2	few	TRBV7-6	CASSLERGEQFF	TGTGCCAGCAGCTTAGAGCGGGGCGAGCAGTTCTTC
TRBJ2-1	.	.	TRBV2	CASSENRLTNNEQFF	TGTGCCAGCAGTGAAAATAGATTAACGAACAATGAGCAGTTCTTC
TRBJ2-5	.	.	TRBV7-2	CASSLQDRRETQYF	TGTGCCAGCAGCTTACAAGACAGGCGAGAGACCCAGTACTTC
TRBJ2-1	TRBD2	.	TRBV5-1	CASSFNSGSEEQFF	TGCGCCAGCAGCTTCAATAGCGGGAGTGAAGAGCAGTTCTTC